The T cell receptor beta chain under discussion was sequenced for a study of CD8+CD57+ T cells in acquired aplastic anemia. CDR3 length: 16 residues. Germline trimming cut 0 bases from V and 4 bases from J; bases unmatched to any gene: 6. From germline, CDR1 is DFQATT and CDR2 SNEGSKA (reference sequence). Patients chosen for sequencing had CD8+CD57+ cells that had expanded, as shown by flow cytometry. TCR beta VDJ and CDR3 profiles were obtained from a genomic DNA template. TCRdb itself ran the reads through MiXCR, one entry per CDR3 protein. The table shows over 250,000 distinct CDR3 sequences, with under 65% occurring only once.

This clonotype was sampled from a human donor with aplastic anemia. Sequencing was done on a sample of sorted CD4+, CD8+, or CD8+CD57+ T cells (not recorded which) from PBMCs. The chain recombines TRBV20-1 with TRBJ1-6, with 7 bases aligning to TRBD1. This chain's CDR3 is CSARDSTGVYNSPLHF. CDR3 nucleotides: TGCAGTGCTAGAGATTCAACAGGGGTTTATAATTCACCCCTCCACTTT.